These 24 T cell receptor beta chains originate from one sample sequenced in a study of T cell responses to AZD1222 COVID-19 vaccine. Clones were sequenced by immunoSEQ multiplex PCR, and TCRdb holds only the in-frame ones, with some missing. The sample includes around 100,000 clones, 90% to 95% of them seen just once. The source material was peripheral blood, sampled on day 0 of AZD1222 vaccination. The receptors were gathered from an adult in good health.

The chain has TRBV7-2 and TRBJ1-2; the D is unclear. Trimming stripped 1 base from V and 9 bases from J, with 12 bases between. The CDR3 is made up of 13 amino acids. Per the germline V gene, CDR1 is SGHTA and CDR2 is FQGNSA. The CDR3 spells CASSLGTVQSYTF. The CDR3 DNA reads as TGTGCCAGCAGCTTAGGGACCGTTCAGAGCTACACCTTC.

The chain couples TRBV19 to TRBJ2-7, with a possible D match to TRBD1 (5 bases). The V gene lost 7 bases and the J gene lost 6 bases, with 16 bases spanning the gap. Germline CDR1 reads LNHDA; CDR2 reads SQIVND (reference sequence). This CDR3 is built from 13 residues. CDR3 DNA: TGTGCCAGTACCCTGGGGTTGGGGCGCGAGCAGTACTTC. Its translation is CASTLGLGREQYF. The full variable domain, in which reference TRBV19 and TRBJ2-7 provide the parts outside the CDR3, is DGGITQSPKYLFRKEGQNVTLSCEQNLNHDAMYWYRQDPGQGLRLIYYSQIVNDFQKGDIAEGYSVSREKKESFPLTVTSAQKNPTAFYLCASTLGLGREQYFGPGTRLTVT.

This clone was seen a single time. This chain joins TRBV7-2 and TRBJ2-5; the D is unclear. Germline V gene data show CDR1 as SGHTA and CDR2 as FQGNSA. Trimming removed 5 bases at V and 4 bases at J, with 17 bases between. The CDR3 is 15 residues long. The CDR3 sequence is CASSPPGALGETQYF. In DNA, the CDR3 is TGTGCCAGCAGCCCACCTGGAGCGTTAGGAGAGACCCAGTACTTC.

DNA of the CDR3: TGTGCCAGCAGTTTGAGCGGGAGGGGTGCTGAGCAGTTCTTC. It yields the protein CASSLSGRGAEQFF. The rearrangement uses TRBV27 and TRBJ2-1, with 10 nucleotides matching TRBD2. Trimming took 3 bases from V and 9 from J; bases not matched to a gene: 5. CDR3 length: 14 amino acids. Germline assignment: CDR1 MNHEY and CDR2 SMNVEV (reference sequence).

V gene TRBV5-1 combines with J gene TRBJ2-3, with TRBD2 as a possible D gene (6 bases). The CDR3 runs to 16 residues. The V end lost 7 bases, the J end lost 0 bases, and 18 bases lay between the germline ends. Per the germline V gene, CDR1 is SGHRS and CDR2 is YFSETQ. In DNA, the CDR3 is TGCGCCAGCTACTTGGGGTTCGGAGGGAGCACAGATACGCAGTATTTT. Amino acids: CASYLGFGGSTDTQYF.

This chain connects TRBV4-3 to TRBJ1-1; 7 positions agree with TRBD1. This CDR3 spans 18 amino acids. Germline V gene data show CDR1 as LGHNA and CDR2 as YSLEER. Losses at the gene ends were 2 bases for V and 3 bases for J; bases not matched to a gene: 15. CDR3 bases: TGCGCCAGCAGCCAAAACAGGGGCGGCGGGAATGGGGACACTGAAGCTTTCTTT. Protein sequence: CASSQNRGGGNGDTEAFF.

V gene TRBV27 combines with J gene TRBJ1-1; D possibly corresponds to TRBD1 (5 bases). V lost 10 bases, J lost 8 bases, and 17 bases lay in between. CDR3 length: 12 residues. Looked up from germline, CDR1 is MNHEY and CDR2 is SMNVEV (reference sequence). The DNA of the CDR3 is TGTGCCACCCAGGGTTCTTTTCGGGAAGCTTTCTTT. Amino acids: CATQGSFREAFF.

The CDR3 DNA reads as TGTGCCAGCAGCTACGACAGGGGGATGTGGACTGAAGCTTTCTTT. It is translated as CASSYDRGMWTEAFF. The genes are TRBV7-2 and TRBJ1-1; 9 positions agree with TRBD1. With 4 bases clipped from V and 5 bases from J, the junction kept 8 bases outside the gene matches. The CDR3 extends over 15 amino acids. CDR1 is SGHTA, CDR2 FQGNSA, per germline.

V usage is TRBV10-2 and J usage is TRBJ2-3; D gene ambiguous. Germline V lookup: CDR1 WSHSY, CDR2 SAAADI. The ends were cut back, 0 bases at V and 8 bases at J, with 9 bases in the middle. The CDR3 totals 13 residues. CDR3 loop: CASSESYGATQYF. CDR3 in DNA: TGCGCCAGCAGTGAGTCGTATGGAGCTACGCAGTATTTT.

The rearrangement uses TRBV5-5 and TRBJ1-1; D ambiguous. Trimming took 2 bases from V and 5 from J, leaving 16 bases between them. The germline CDR1 and CDR2 sequences are SGHKS and YYEKEE (reference sequence). The CDR3 totals 15 residues. CDR3 sequence: CASSFGFGRLTEAFF. CDR3 coding DNA: TGTGCCAGCAGCTTCGGCTTTGGGCGATTAACTGAAGCTTTCTTT.

This chain joins TRBV4-1 and TRBJ1-6; D remains ambiguous. The germline V and J ends were trimmed by 5 bases and 8 bases, with 13 bases remaining between them. The CDR3 runs to 14 residues. Germline V lookup: CDR1 MGHRA, CDR2 YSYEKL. The CDR3 nucleotides read TGCGCCAGCAGCGAAAGAGGGCGCTATTCACCCCTCCACTTT. Its protein is CASSERGRYSPLHF.

V is TRBV28 and J is TRBJ1-1; perhaps TRBD1 as D (5 bases). The V and J ends lost 2 bases and 4 bases respectively, with 8 bases between them. CDR1 is MDHEN, CDR2 SYDVKM, per germline. CDR3 length: 13 amino acids. The CDR3 loop is CASSLTGITEAFF. In DNA form, the CDR3 reads TGTGCCAGCAGTTTAACAGGAATCACTGAAGCTTTCTTT.

V is TRBV18 and J is TRBJ1-1; no clear D. This CDR3 is built from 16 residues. V lost 1 base and J 0 bases, leaving 12 bases between the germline ends. In germline, CDR1 is KGHSH, CDR2 LQKENI. The CDR3 loop is CASSPRTGNMNTEAFF. The CDR3, as DNA: TGTGCCAGCTCACCACGGACCGGGAATATGAACACTGAAGCTTTCTTT.

The V and J genes are TRBV7-9 and TRBJ1-6, with 8 bases lining up with TRBD1. V dropped 7 bases and J dropped 9; count of bases not matched to a gene: 8. From germline, CDR1 is SEHNR and CDR2 FQNEAQ (reference sequence). This CDR3 spans 14 amino acids. This chain's CDR3 is CASTQGRGLSPLHF. The CDR3 DNA reads as TGTGCCAGCACCCAAGGCAGGGGGCTTTCACCCCTCCACTTT.

The chain joins TRBV13 to TRBJ1-1; D not resolved. The CDR3 loop spans 15 amino acids. Germline V gene lookup returns CDR1 PRHDT and CDR2 FYEKMQ (reference sequence). Between the trimmed V and J ends, which lost 3 bases and 3 bases, there was a span of 14 bases. The CDR3 sequence: CASSLVGVGYTEAFF. The CDR3 coding sequence is TGTGCCAGCAGCTTGGTTGGCGTAGGTTACACTGAAGCTTTCTTT.

The chain employs TRBV19 and TRBJ1-5, with D possibly matching TRBD1 (6 bases). The CDR3 contains 13 residues. V dropped 8 bases and J dropped 7 bases, with 15 bases sitting between them. Germline V gene data show CDR1 as LNHDA and CDR2 as SQIVND (reference sequence). Here the CDR3 DNA reads TGTGCCAGTTCCAGGGGTTCGTGGCAGCCCCAGCATTTT. Its protein is CASSRGSWQPQHF. Full variable domain (outside the CDR3, taken from reference TRBV19 and TRBJ1-5): DGGITQSPKYLFRKEGQNVTLSCEQNLNHDAMYWYRQDPGQGLRLIYYSQIVNDFQKGDIAEGYSVSREKKESFPLTVTSAQKNPTAFYLCASSRGSWQPQHFGDGTRLSIL.

In its sample, this clone was seen once. The chain links TRBV10-2 to TRBJ1-6; 9 nucleotides match TRBD1. The CDR3 is 14 residues long. Germline V CDR1 and CDR2: WSHSY, SAAADI. The junction had 7 bases not matched to a gene; V was cut back by 6 bases and J by 10 bases. Written as DNA, the CDR3 is TGCGCCAGCAGAACCGGGACAGGGAACTCACCCCTCCACTTT. It codes for CASRTGTGNSPLHF.

The rearrangement joins TRBV5-1 to TRBJ1-3; a possible D gene is TRBD1 (5 bases). The CDR3 extends over 13 amino acids. The V end was cut by 4 bases, the J end by 4 bases, with 9 bases between. Germline assignment: CDR1 SGHRS and CDR2 YFSETQ. The CDR3 region has the DNA TGCGCCAGCAGCGACCGACAGGGAAACACCATATATTTT. Its translation: CASSDRQGNTIYF.

V usage is TRBV10-3 and J usage is TRBJ2-1; 9 positions agree with TRBD1. Germline V gene data show CDR1 as ENHRY and CDR2 as SYGVKD. The V segment lost 8 bases and the J segment 2 bases; nucleotides outside the gene matches: 4. The CDR3 spans 14 residues. The DNA of the CDR3 is TGTGCCATCTCCCGACAGGGGGCCTACAATGAGCAGTTCTTC. It translates to CAISRQGAYNEQFF.

The chain is built from TRBV5-5 and TRBJ1-1; D unclear. V gave up 4 bases and J gave up 10 bases, with 17 bases separating them. Germline lookup yields CDR1 SGHKS and CDR2 YYEKEE (reference sequence). This CDR3 is built from 13 residues. Here the CDR3 DNA reads TGTGCCAGCAGCCTATACCACAGAAACGGAGCTTTCTTT. This gives the protein CASSLYHRNGAFF.

The rearrangement uses TRBV5-6 and TRBJ1-2; tentatively, D is TRBD1 (5 bases). This CDR3 contains 13 residues. CDR1 is SGHDT, CDR2 YYEEEE, per germline. V lost 0 bases to trimming and J lost 6 bases, with 9 bases between them. Here the CDR3 DNA reads TGTGCCAGCAGCTTGGCGGGGGTTCATGGCTACACCTTC. Residues: CASSLAGVHGYTF.

CDR3 residues: CASSRGPGGGNSPLHF. CDR3 nucleotide sequence: TGTGCCAGCTCACGTGGCCCCGGGGGCGGTAATTCACCCCTCCACTTT. The chain recombines TRBV18 with TRBJ1-6; TRBD1 is a possible D gene (6 bases). V lost 4 bases and J lost 6, with 16 bases in between. The CDR3 is made up of 16 amino acids. Germline assignment: CDR1 KGHSH and CDR2 LQKENI. Supplemented by reference TRBV18 and TRBJ1-6, the full variable domain reads NAGVMQNPRHLVRRRGQEARLRCSPMKGHSHVYWYRQLPEEGLKFMVYLQKENIIDESGMPKERFSAEFPKEGPSILRIQQVVRGDSAAYFCASSRGPGGGNSPLHFGNGTRLTVT.

The V call is TRBV19, the J call TRBJ2-2, with unresolved D. CDR1 is LNHDA, CDR2 SQIVND, per germline (reference sequence). The CDR3 has 13 residues. The germline V and J ends were trimmed by 2 bases and 7 bases, with 8 bases remaining between them. CDR3 bases: TGTGCCAGTAGTATATTCGGAAGCGGGGAGCTGTTTTTT. Its protein product is CASSIFGSGELFF.

The DNA of the CDR3 is TGTGCCAGCTCCCTATGGGGGGAAAAACTGTTTTTT. As protein: CASSLWGEKLFF. The chain uses TRBV3-1 (or the pseudogene TRBV3-2) and TRBJ1-4, with a tentative D call TRBD1 (5 bases). With 8 bases removed from V and 8 bases from J, the gap between germline ends came to 12 bases. Germline V CDR1 and CDR2: LGHDT, YNNKEL (reference sequence). The CDR3 covers 12 residues.